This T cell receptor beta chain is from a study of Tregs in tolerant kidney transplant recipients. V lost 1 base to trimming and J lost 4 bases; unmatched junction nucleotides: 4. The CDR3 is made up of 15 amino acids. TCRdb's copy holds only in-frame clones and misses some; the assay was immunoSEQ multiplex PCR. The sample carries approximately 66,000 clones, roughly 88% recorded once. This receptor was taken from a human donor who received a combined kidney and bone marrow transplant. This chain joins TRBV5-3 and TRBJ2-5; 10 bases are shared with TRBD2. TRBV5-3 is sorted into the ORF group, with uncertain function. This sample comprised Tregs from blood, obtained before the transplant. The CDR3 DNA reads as TGTGCCAGAAGCTTGCTACTAGCGGGGAGAGAGACCCAGTACTTC. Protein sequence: CARSLLLAGRETQYF.